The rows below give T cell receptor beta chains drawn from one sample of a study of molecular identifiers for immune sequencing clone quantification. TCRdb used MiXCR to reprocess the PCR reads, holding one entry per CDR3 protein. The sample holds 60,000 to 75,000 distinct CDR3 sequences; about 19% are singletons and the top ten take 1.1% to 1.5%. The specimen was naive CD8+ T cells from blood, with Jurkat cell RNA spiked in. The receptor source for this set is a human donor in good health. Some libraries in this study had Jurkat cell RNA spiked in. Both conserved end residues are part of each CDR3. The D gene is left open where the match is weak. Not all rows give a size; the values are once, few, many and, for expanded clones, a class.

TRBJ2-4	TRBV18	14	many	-	CASSPPGNKNIQYF	TGTGCCAGCTCACCCCCGGGGAACAAAAACATTCAGTACTTC
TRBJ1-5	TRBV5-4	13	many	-	CASSTGLYQPQHF	TGTGCCAGCAGCACCGGACTGTATCAGCCCCAGCATTTT
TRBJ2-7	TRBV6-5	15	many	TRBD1	CASSSGQGALYEQYF	TGTGCCAGCAGTTCCGGACAGGGGGCACTCTACGAGCAGTACTTC
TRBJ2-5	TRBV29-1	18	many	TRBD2	CSVETPGLADTVGETQYF	TGCAGCGTTGAAACCCCGGGACTAGCGGACACAGTGGGAGAGACCCAGTACTTC
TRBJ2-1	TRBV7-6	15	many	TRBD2	CASSPGLAGGGEQFF	TGTGCCAGCAGCCCAGGTCTAGCGGGAGGCGGTGAGCAGTTCTTC
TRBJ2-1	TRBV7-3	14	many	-	CASSLRGGATEQFF	TGTGCCAGCAGCTTAAGAGGCGGGGCAACCGAGCAGTTCTTC
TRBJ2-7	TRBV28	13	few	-	CASSLIAACEQYF	TGTGCCAGCAGTTTAATAGCGGCCTGCGAGCAGTACTTC
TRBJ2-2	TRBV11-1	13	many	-	CASSPVNTGELFF	TGTGCCAGCAGCCCGGTGAACACCGGGGAGCTGTTTTTT
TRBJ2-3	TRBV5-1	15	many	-	CASSSQAVSTDTQYF	TGCGCCAGCAGCAGTCAAGCAGTAAGCACAGATACGCAGTATTTT
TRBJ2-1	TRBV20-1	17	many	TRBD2	CSARDQGTRSSYNEQFF	TGCAGTGCTAGAGATCAGGGGACTAGAAGCTCCTACAATGAGCAGTTCTTC
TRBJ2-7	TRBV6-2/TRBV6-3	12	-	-	CASSLGPPEQYF	TGTGCCAGCAGTCTTGGACCTCCCGAGCAGTACTTC
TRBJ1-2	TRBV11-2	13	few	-	CASSLRANYGYTF	TGTGCCAGCAGCCTCAGGGCTAACTATGGCTACACCTTC
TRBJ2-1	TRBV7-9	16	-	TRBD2	CASSSQTSGSSNEQFF	TGTGCCAGCAGCTCCCAGACTAGCGGGAGTTCCAATGAGCAGTTCTTC
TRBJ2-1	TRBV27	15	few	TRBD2	CASSSLTSGYNEQFF	TGTGCCAGCAGTAGTCTCACTAGCGGTTACAATGAGCAGTTCTTC
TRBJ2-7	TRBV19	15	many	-	CASSIWDNPRNEQYF	TGTGCCAGTAGTATCTGGGATAATCCCCGGAACGAGCAGTACTTC
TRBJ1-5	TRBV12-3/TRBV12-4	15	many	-	CASSPSGTRNQPQHF	TGTGCCAGCAGTCCGTCGGGCACACGCAATCAGCCCCAGCATTTT
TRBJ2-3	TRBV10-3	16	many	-	CAISAPGGPSTDTQYF	TGTGCCATCAGTGCTCCGGGCGGACCTAGCACAGATACGCAGTATTTT
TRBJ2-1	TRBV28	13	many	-	CASSLSVFNEQFF	TGTGCCAGCAGTTTATCAGTTTTCAATGAGCAGTTCTTC
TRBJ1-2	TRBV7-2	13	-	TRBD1	CASSSGGGYGYTF	TGCGCCAGCAGCTCAGGGGGCGGCTATGGCTACACCTTC
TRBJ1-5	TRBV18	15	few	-	CASSPDEGVNQPQHF	TGTGCCAGCTCACCAGATGAGGGGGTAAATCAGCCCCAGCATTTT
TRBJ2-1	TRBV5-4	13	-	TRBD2	CASSTGLGNEQFF	TGTGCCAGCAGCACCGGACTAGGCAATGAGCAGTTCTTC
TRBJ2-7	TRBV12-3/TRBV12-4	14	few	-	CASSLGIGTYEQYF	TGTGCCAGCAGCCTTGGAATCGGAACCTACGAGCAGTACTTC
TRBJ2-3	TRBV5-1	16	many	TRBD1	CASSLAWTGSSDTQYF	TGCGCCAGCAGCTTGGCCTGGACAGGGAGTTCAGATACGCAGTATTTT
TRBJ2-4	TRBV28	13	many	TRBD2	CASSWGTIDIQYF	TGTGCCAGCAGTTGGGGGACTATAGACATTCAGTACTTC
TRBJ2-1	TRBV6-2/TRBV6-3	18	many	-	CASSYLMTGDPTYNEQFF	TGTGCCAGCAGTTACCTTATGACAGGCGACCCCACCTACAATGAGCAGTTCTTC
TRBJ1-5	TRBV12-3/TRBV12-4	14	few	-	CASTHSAGSQPQHF	TGTGCCAGCACTCATAGTGCGGGGAGTCAGCCCCAGCATTTT
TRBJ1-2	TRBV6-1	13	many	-	CASSERAYYGYTF	TGTGCCAGCAGTGAAAGGGCATATTATGGCTACACCTTC
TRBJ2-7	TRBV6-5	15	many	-	CASSYSTQGEGEQYF	TGTGCCAGCAGTTACTCGACACAGGGTGAAGGCGAGCAGTACTTC
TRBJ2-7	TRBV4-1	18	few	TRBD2	CASSQVPSGSPFTYEQYF	TGCGCCAGCAGCCAAGTCCCTAGCGGGAGCCCTTTCACCTACGAGCAGTACTTC
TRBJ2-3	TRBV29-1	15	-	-	CSVEDQGWSTDTQYF	TGCAGCGTTGAAGATCAGGGGTGGAGCACAGATACGCAGTATTTT
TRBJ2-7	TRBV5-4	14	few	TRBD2	CASSLSGRAGEQYF	TGTGCCAGCAGCTTAAGCGGGAGGGCCGGTGAGCAGTACTTC
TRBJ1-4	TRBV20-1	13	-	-	CSASSNALEKLSF	TGTAGTGCTAGTTCTAACGCATTGGAAAAACTGTCTTTT
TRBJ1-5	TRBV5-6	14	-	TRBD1	CASSFGGQNQPQHF	TGTGCCAGCAGCTTTGGGGGACAGAATCAGCCCCAGCATTTT
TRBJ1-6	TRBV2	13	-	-	CARMDGGNSPLHF	TGTGCCCGCATGGACGGGGGTAATTCACCCCTCCACTTT
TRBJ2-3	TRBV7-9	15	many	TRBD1	CASRAGQVLTDTQYF	TGTGCCAGCAGAGCCGGACAGGTTCTCACAGATACGCAGTATTTT
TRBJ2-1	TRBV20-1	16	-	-	CSANRYGGSSYNEQLF	TGCAGTGCTAACCGATATGGAGGTAGCTCCTACAATGAGCAGCTCTTC
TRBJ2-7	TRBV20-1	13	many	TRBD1	CSATTGITYEQYF	TGCAGTGCTACGACAGGGATCACCTACGAGCAGTACTTC
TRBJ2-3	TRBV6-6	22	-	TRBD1	CASSYSVGTGGFGLAGKNTQYF	TGTGCCAGCAGCTACTCGGTCGGGACAGGGGGGTTCGGGCTAGCGGGGAAAAATACGCAGTATTTT
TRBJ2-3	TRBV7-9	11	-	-	CASGLVQGPNF	TGTGCCAGCGGCTTAGTACAGGGCCCAAATTTC
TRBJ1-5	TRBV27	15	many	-	CASSLSRGADQPQHF	TGTGCCAGCAGTTTATCCCGGGGGGCCGATCAGCCCCAGCATTTT
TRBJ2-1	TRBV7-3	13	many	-	CASSLTARGEQFF	TGTGCCAGCAGCTTAACTGCTCGGGGAGAGCAGTTCTTC
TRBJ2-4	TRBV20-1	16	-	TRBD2	CSARGGGTRAKNIQYF	TGCAGTGCTAGAGGGGGGGGTACCCGGGCCAAAAACATTCAGTACTTC
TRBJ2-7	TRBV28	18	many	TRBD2	CASSLRGTSGRAGFEQYF	TGTGCCAGCAGTTTAAGAGGGACTAGCGGGAGGGCCGGGTTCGAGCAGTACTTC
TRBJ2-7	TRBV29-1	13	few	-	CGVEWPDSYEQYF	TGCGGCGTTGAATGGCCAGATTCCTACGAGCAGTACTTC
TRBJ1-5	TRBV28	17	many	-	CATSLPGGPYSNQPQHF	TGTGCCACCTCCCTCCCGGGCGGGCCCTATAGCAATCAGCCCCAGCATTTT
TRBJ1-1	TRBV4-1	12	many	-	CASSQALSEAFF	TGCGCCAGCAGCCAAGCATTGTCTGAAGCTTTCTTT
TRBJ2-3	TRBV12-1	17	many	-	CASSQQPLAGVVDTQYF	TGTGCCAGCAGTCAACAACCTCTAGCGGGAGTGGTAGATACGCAGTATTTT
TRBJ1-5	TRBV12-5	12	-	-	CASGYSNQPQHF	TGTGCTAGTGGATATAGCAATCAGCCCCAGCATTTT
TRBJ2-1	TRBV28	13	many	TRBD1	CATVPGQPGEQFF	TGTGCCACCGTCCCGGGACAGCCAGGTGAGCAGTTCTTC
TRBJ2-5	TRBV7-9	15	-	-	CASSSKTGWQETQYF	TGTGCCAGCAGCTCTAAGACAGGTTGGCAAGAGACCCAGTACTTC
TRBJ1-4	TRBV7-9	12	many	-	CASALGDEKLFF	TGTGCCAGCGCTCTTGGTGATGAAAAACTGTTTTTT
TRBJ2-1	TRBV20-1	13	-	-	CSARIASYNEQFF	TGCAGTGCTAGGATAGCGAGCTACAATGAGCAGTTCTTC
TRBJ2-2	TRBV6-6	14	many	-	CASRWTAVGGELFF	TGTGCCAGCAGGTGGACTGCGGTCGGGGGGGAGCTGTTTTTT